Sequencing of this T cell receptor beta chain was carried out in a study of blood T cells in healthy people across ages. General study points: Per million T cells, TCR beta diversity dropped roughly linearly as age increased. Higher diversity, along with more naive CD4+ cells, distinguished long-lived donors from aged donors.

The use of a sample-barcoded 5' primer and a J-beta primer mix characterized a second PCR of roughly 6 to 11 cycles. Researchers report that a template-switch adaptor with 12 random nucleotides tagged each cDNA molecule. All samples yielded 3 million or more CDR3-containing paired-end reads. TCRdb re-derived calls from the 5' RACE reads in MiXCR, one entry per CDR3 protein. The repertoire holds some 1.4 million distinct CDR3 sequences, with roughly 45% as singletons. There are a few counts of this clonotype. Antigen unknown. The receptor's source is a woman under 30 in good health. The sequenced sample was blood.

The DNA for the CDR3 is TGTGCCATCAGTGACGAGAGCACAGATACGCAGTATTTT. This sequence encodes CAISDESTDTQYF. The chain uses TRBV10-3 and TRBJ2-3; no clear D. V shed 3 bases and J shed 0 bases, with 4 bases lying between them. Germline values: CDR1 ENHRY, CDR2 SYGVKD. This CDR3 is 13 amino acids long.